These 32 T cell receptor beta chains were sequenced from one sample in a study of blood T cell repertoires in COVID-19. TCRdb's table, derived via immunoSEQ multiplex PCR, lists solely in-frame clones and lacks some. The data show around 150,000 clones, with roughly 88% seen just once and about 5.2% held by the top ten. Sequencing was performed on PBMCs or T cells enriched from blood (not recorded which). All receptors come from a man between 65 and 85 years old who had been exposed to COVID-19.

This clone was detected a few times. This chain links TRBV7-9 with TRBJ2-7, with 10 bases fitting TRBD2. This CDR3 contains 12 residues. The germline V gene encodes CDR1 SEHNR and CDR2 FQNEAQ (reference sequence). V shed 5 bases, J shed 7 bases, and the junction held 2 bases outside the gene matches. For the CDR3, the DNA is TGTGCCAGCAGCCCGACTAGCGGGGAGCAGTACTTC. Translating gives CASSPTSGEQYF. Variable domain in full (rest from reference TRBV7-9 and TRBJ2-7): DTGVSQNPRHKITKRGQNVTFRCDPISEHNRLYWYRQTLGQGPEFLTYFQNEAQLEKSRLLSDRFSAERPKGSFSTLEIQRTEQGDSAMYLCASSPTSGEQYFGPGTRLTVT.

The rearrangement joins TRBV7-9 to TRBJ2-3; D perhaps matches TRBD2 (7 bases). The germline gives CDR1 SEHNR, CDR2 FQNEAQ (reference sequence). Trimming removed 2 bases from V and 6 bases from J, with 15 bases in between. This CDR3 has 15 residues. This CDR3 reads CASSLRGGDGDTQYF. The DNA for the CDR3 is TGTGCCAGCAGCTTAAGGGGGGGAGACGGCGATACGCAGTATTTT.

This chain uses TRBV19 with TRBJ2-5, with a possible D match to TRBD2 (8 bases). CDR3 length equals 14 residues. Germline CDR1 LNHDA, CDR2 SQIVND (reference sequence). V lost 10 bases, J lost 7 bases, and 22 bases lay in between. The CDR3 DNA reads TGTGCCACAAAGCGGGACAGCGGGGGATGGACCCAGTACTTC. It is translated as CATKRDSGGWTQYF.

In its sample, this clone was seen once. The DNA of the CDR3 is TGCAGTGCTTCCCCGGGGGAGCAGTACTTC. It codes for CSASPGEQYF. This chain connects TRBV20-1 to TRBJ2-7; TRBD2 is a possible D gene (5 bases). Germline V lookup: CDR1 DFQATT, CDR2 SNEGSKA (reference sequence). There are 10 residues in the CDR3. V was pared by 5 bases and J by 7 bases, with 9 bases between.

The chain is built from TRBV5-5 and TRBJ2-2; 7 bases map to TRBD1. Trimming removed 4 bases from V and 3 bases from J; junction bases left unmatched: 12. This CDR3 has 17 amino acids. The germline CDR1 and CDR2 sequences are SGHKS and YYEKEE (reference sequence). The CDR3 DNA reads TGTGCCAGCAGCCGGAACAGGGGTATCGGGGACACCGGGGAGCTGTTTTTT. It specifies CASSRNRGIGDTGELFF.

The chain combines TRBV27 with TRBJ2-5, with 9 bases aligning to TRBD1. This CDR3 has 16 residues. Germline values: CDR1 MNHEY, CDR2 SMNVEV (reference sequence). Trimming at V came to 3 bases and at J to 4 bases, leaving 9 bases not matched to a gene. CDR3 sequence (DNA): TGTGCCAGCAGTTTTTCCGGGACAGGGAGGGGAGAGACCCAGTACTTC. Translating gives CASSFSGTGRGETQYF.

This CDR3 is CASSPWTTGELFF. CDR3 bases: TGTGCCAGCAGCCCGTGGACAACCGGGGAGCTGTTTTTT. V and J are TRBV7-3 and TRBJ2-2; possible D gene TRBD1, 5 bases. The CDR3 is made up of 13 amino acids. With 5 bases removed from V and 5 bases from J, the gap between germline ends came to 9 bases. Germline values: CDR1 SGHTA, CDR2 FQGTGA.

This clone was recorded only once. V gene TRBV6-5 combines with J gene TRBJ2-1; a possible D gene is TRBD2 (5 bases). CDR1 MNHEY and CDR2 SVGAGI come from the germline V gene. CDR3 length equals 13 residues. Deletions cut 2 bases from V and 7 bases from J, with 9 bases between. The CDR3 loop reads CASSYPTGNEQFF. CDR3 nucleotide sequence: TGTGCCAGCAGTTACCCCACGGGGAATGAGCAGTTCTTC.

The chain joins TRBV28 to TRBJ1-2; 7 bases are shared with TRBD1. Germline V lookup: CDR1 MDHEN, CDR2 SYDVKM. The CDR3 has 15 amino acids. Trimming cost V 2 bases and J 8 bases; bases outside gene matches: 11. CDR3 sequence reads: CASSLTRGQARGYTF. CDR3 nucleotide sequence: TGTGCCAGCAGTTTAACGAGGGGGCAGGCTCGCGGCTACACCTTC.

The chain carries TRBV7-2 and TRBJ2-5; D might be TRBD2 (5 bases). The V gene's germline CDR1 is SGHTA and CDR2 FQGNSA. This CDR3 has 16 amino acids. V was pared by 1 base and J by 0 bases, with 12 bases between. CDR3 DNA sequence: TGTGCCAGCAGCTTAGGGCTAGCAACCCACCAAGAGACCCAGTACTTC. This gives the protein CASSLGLATHQETQYF.

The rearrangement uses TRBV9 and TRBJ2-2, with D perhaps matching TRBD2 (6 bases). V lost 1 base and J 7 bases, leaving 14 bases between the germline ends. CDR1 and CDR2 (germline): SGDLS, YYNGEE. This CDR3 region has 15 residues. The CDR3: CASSVSGGHDGELFF. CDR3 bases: TGTGCCAGCAGCGTATCAGGAGGGCACGACGGGGAGCTGTTTTTT.

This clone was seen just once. The CDR3 coding sequence is TGTGCCAGCAGTGTTAGCAGGGGTAGCAATCAGCCCCAGCATTTT. It translates to CASSVSRGSNQPQHF. The chain combines TRBV2 with TRBJ1-5, with D tentatively TRBD1 (6 bases). This CDR3 has 15 residues. V dropped 4 bases and J dropped 0 bases, with 10 bases sitting between them. The germline V gene has CDR1 SNHLY and CDR2 FYNNEI. Filled out from reference TRBV2 and TRBJ1-5, the complete variable domain reads EPEVTQTPSHQVTQMGQEVILRCVPISNHLYFYWYRQILGQKVEFLVSFYNNEISEKSEIFDDQFSVERPDGSNFTLKIRSTKLEDSAMYFCASSVSRGSNQPQHFGDGTRLSIL.

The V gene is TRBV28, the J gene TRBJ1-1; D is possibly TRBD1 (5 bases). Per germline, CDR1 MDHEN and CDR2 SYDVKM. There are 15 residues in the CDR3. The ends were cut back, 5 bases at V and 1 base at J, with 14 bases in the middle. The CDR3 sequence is CASSPRGVANTEAFF. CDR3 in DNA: TGTGCCAGCAGTCCCCGGGGGGTGGCGAACACTGAAGCTTTCTTT.

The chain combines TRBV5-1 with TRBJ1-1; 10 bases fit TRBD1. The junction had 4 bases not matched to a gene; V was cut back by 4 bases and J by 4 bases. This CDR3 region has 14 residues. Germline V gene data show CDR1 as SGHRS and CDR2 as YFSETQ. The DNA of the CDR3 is TGCGCCAGCAGCCTGGGACAGGGGCCCACTGAAGCTTTCTTT. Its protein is CASSLGQGPTEAFF.

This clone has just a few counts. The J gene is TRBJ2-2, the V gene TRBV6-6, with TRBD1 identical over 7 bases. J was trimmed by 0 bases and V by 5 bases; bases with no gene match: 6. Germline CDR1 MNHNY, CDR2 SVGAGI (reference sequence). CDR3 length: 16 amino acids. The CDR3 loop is CASSPGQAANTGELFF. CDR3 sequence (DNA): TGTGCCAGCAGTCCCGGACAGGCGGCGAACACCGGGGAGCTGTTTTTT.

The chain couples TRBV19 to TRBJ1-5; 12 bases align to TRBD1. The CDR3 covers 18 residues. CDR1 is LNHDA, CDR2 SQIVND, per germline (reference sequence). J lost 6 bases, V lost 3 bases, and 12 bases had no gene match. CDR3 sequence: CASSIGGGGTGGRQPQHF. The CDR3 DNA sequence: TGTGCCAGTAGTATCGGTGGTGGCGGGACAGGGGGCCGTCAGCCCCAGCATTTT.

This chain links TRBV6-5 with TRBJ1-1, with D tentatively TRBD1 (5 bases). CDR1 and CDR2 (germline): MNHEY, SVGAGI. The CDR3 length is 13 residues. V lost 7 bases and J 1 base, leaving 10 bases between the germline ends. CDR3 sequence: CASTGPKNTEAFF. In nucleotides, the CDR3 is TGTGCCAGCACAGGGCCGAAGAACACTGAAGCTTTCTTT.

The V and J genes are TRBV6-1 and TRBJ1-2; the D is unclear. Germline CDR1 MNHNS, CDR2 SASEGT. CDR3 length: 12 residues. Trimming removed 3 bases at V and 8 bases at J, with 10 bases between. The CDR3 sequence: CASSDPPGGYTF. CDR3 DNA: TGTGCCAGCAGTGACCCCCCCGGGGGCTACACCTTC.

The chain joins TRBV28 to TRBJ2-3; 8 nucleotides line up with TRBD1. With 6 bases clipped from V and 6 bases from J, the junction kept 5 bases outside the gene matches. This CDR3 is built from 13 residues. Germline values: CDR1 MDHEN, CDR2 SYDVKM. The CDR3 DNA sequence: TGTGCCAGCAGCCGGACAGGGAAGGATACGCAGTATTTT. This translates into CASSRTGKDTQYF.

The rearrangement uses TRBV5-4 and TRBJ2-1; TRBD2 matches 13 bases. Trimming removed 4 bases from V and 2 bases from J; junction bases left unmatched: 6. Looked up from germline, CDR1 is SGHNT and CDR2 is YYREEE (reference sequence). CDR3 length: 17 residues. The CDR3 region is CASSPGTSGTTYNEQFF. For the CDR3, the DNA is TGTGCCAGCAGCCCTGGGACTAGCGGGACCACCTACAATGAGCAGTTCTTC.

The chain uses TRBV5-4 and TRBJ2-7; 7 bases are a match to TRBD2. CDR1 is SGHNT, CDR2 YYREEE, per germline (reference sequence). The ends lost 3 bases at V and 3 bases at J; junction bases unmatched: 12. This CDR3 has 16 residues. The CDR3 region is CASSSLGSGAYYEQYF. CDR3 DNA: TGTGCCAGCAGCTCACTGGGGAGCGGGGCCTACTACGAGCAGTACTTC. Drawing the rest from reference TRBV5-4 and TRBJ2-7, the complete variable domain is ETGVTQSPTHLIKTRGQQVTLRCSSQSGHNTVSWYQQALGQGPQFIFQYYREEENGRGNFPPRFSGLQFPNYSSELNVNALELDDSALYLCASSSLGSGAYYEQYFGPGTRLTVT.

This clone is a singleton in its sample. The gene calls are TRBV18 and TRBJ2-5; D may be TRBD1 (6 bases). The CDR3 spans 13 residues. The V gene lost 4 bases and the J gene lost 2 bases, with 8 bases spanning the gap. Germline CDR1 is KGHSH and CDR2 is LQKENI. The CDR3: CASSLQGQETQYF. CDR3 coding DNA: TGTGCCAGCTCACTGCAGGGGCAAGAGACCCAGTACTTC.

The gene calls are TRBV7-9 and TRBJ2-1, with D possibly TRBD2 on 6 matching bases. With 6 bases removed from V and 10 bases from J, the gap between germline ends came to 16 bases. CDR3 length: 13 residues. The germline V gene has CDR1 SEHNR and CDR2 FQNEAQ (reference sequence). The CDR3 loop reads CASSSRGEDEQFF. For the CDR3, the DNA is TGTGCCAGCAGTTCGAGAGGGGAGGACGAGCAGTTCTTC. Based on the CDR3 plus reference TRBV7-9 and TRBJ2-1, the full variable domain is DTGVSQNPRHKITKRGQNVTFRCDPISEHNRLYWYRQTLGQGPEFLTYFQNEAQLEKSRLLSDRFSAERPKGSFSTLEIQRTEQGDSAMYLCASSSRGEDEQFFGPGTRLTVL.

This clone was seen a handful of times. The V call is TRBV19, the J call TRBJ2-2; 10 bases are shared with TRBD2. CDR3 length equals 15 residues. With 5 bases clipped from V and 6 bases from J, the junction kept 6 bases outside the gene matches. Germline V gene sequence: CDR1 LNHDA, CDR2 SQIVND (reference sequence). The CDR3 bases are TGTGCCAGTAGTTCTAGCGGGAGTGGATCCGGGGAGCTGTTTTTT. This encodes CASSSSGSGSGELFF.

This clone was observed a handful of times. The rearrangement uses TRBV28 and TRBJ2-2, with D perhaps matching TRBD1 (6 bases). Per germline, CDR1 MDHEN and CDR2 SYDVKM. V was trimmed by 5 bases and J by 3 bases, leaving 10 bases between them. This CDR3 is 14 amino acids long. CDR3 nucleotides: TGTGCCAGCAGTAAAACAGGGTACACCGGGGAGCTGTTTTTT. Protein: CASSKTGYTGELFF.

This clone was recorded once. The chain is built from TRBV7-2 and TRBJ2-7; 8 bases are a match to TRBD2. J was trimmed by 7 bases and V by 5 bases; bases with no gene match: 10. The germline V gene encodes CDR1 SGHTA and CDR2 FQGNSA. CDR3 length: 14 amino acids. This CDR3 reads CASSVSGGLGEQYF. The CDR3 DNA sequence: TGTGCCAGCAGCGTAAGCGGGGGCTTGGGAGAGCAGTACTTC.

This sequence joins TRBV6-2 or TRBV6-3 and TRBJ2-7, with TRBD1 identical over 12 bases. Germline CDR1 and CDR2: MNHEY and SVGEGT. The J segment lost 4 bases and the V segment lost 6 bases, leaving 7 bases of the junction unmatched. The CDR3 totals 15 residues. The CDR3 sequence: CASSTGTGGIYEQYF. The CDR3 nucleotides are TGTGCCAGCAGCACCGGGACAGGGGGCATATACGAGCAGTACTTC.

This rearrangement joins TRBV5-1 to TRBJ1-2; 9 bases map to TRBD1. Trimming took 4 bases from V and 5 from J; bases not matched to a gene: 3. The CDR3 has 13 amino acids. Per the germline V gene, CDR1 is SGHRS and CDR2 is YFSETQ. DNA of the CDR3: TGCGCCAGCAGCATCGGACAGGGGTATGGCTACACCTTC. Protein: CASSIGQGYGYTF.

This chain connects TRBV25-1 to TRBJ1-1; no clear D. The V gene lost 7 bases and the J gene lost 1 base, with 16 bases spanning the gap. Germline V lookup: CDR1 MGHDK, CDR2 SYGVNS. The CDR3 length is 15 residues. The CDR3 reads CASKESGIRNTEAFF. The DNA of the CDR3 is TGTGCCAGCAAGGAATCCGGGATTAGGAACACTGAAGCTTTCTTT. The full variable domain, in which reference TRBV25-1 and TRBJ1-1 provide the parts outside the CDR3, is EADIYQTPRYLVIGTGKKITLECSQTMGHDKMYWYQQDPGMELHLIHYSYGVNSTEKGDLSSESTVSRIRTEHFPLTLESARPSHTSQYLCASKESGIRNTEAFFGQGTRLTVV.

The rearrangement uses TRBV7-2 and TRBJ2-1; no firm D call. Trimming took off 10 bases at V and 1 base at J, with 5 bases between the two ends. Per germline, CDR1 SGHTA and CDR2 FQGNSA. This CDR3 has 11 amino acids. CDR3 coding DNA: TGTGCCACCCAGTCCTACAATGAGCAGTTCTTC. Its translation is CATQSYNEQFF.

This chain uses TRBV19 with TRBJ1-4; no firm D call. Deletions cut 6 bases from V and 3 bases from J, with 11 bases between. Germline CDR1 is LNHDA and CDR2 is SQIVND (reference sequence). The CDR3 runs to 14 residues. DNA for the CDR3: TGTGCCAGTAGCCGGGGAGCCGCTAATGAAAAACTGTTTTTT. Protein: CASSRGAANEKLFF.

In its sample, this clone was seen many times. For the CDR3, the DNA is TGTGCCAGCAGTGGGACAGGGGGCGCAGATACGCAGTATTTT. Translation: CASSGTGGADTQYF. This chain uses TRBV6-4 with TRBJ2-3, with 11 bases matching TRBD1. This CDR3 contains 14 residues. Looked up from germline, CDR1 is MRHNA and CDR2 is SNTAGT. Trimming cost V 4 bases and J 4 bases; bases outside gene matches: 1.